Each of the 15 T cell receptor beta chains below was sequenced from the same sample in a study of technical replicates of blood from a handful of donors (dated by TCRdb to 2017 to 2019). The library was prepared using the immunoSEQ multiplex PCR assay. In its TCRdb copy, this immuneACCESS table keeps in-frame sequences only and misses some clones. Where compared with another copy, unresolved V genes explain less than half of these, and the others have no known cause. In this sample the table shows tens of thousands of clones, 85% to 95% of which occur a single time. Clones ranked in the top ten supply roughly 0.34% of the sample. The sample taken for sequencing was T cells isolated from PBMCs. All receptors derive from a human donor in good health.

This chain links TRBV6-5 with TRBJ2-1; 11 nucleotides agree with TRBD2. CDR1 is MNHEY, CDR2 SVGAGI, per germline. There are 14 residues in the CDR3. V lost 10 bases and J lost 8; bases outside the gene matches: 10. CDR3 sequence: CATRLSGRAYEQFF. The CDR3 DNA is TGTGCCACCCGACTTAGCGGGAGGGCCTATGAGCAGTTCTTC.

For the CDR3, the DNA is TGCAGCGGCCGACCAGGGGATTCGCCAGATACGCAGTATTTT. Translation gives CSGRPGDSPDTQYF. The chain employs TRBV29-1 and TRBJ2-3, with a weak D call TRBD1 (6 bases). Per the germline V gene, CDR1 is SQVTM and CDR2 is ANQGSEA. V shed 7 bases and J shed 4 bases, with 18 bases lying between them. CDR3 length: 14 residues.

The CDR3 region is CASSLGWPMVETQYF. The DNA of the CDR3 is TGTGCCAGCAGTTTAGGTTGGCCGATGGTAGAGACCCAGTACTTC. The chain has TRBV27 and TRBJ2-5; the D is unclear. Trimming removed 2 bases at V and 4 bases at J, with 14 bases between. There are 15 residues in the CDR3. Looked up from germline, CDR1 is MNHEY and CDR2 is SMNVEV (reference sequence).

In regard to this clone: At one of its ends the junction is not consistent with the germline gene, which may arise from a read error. As DNA, the CDR3 is TGTGCCAGCAGTCCTCCGGGACAGGGGGCTCCCACGGAAAACTTC. Its translation: CASSPPGQGAPTENF. The chain joins TRBV28 to TRBJ2-7; 12 nucleotides align to TRBD1. This CDR3 has 15 amino acids. Germline CDR1 MDHEN, CDR2 SYDVKM. The full variable domain, its missing parts supplied by reference TRBV28 and TRBJ2-7, is DVKVTQSSRYLVKRTGEKVFLECVQDMDHENMFWYRQDPGLGLRLIYFSYDVKMKEKGDIPEGYSVSREKKERFSLILESASTNQTSMYLCASSPPGQGAPTENFGPGTRLTVT.

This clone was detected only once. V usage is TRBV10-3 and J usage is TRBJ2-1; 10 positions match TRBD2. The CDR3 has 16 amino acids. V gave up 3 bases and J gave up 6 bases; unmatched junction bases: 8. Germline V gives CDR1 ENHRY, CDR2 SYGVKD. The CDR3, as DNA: TGTGCCATCAGTGACCCTCCTAGCGGGAGTGGCAATGAGCAGTTCTTC. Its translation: CAISDPPSGSGNEQFF.

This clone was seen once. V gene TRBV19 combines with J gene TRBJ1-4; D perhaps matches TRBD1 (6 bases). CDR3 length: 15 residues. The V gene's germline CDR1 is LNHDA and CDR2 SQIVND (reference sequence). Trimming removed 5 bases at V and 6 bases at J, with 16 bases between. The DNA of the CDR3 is TGTGCCAGTAGTGAGTACACAGGGATTGATGAAAAACTGTTTTTT. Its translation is CASSEYTGIDEKLFF.

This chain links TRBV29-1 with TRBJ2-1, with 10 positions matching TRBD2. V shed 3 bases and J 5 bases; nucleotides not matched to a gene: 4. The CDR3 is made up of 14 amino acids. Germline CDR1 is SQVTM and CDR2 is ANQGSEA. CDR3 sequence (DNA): TGCAGCGTTGATGGACTAGCGGATAACAATGAGCAGTTCTTC. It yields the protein CSVDGLADNNEQFF.

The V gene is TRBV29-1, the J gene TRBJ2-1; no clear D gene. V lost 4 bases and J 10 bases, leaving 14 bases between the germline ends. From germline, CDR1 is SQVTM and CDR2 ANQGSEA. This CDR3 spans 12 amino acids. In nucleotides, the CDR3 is TGCAGCGTTGTACCCAGTCATGTCGAGCAGTTCTTC. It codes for CSVVPSHVEQFF.

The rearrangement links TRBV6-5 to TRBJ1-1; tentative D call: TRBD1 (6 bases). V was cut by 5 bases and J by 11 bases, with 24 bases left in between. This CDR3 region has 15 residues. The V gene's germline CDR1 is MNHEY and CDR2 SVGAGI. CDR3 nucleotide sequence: TGTGCCAGCAGTCGAGAACAGGGCAGTAGACCCACGGCTTTCTTT. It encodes CASSREQGSRPTAFF.

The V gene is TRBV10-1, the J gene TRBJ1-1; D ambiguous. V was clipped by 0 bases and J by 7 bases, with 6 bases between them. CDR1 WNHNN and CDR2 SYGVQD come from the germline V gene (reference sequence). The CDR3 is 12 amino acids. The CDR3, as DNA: TGCGCCAGCAGTGAGTCGCCCAGTGAAGCTTTCTTT. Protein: CASSESPSEAFF.

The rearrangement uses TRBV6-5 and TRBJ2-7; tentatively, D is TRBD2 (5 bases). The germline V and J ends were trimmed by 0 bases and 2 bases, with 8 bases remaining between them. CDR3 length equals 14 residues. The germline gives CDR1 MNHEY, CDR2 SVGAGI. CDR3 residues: CASSYSTGTYEQYF. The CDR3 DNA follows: TGTGCCAGCAGTTACTCGACGGGAACCTACGAGCAGTACTTC.

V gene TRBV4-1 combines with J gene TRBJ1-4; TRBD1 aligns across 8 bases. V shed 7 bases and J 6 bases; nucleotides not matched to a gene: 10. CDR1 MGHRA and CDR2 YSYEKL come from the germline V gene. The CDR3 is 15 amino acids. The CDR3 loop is CASTLTGGFDEKLFF. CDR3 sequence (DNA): TGCGCCAGCACTCTCACAGGGGGATTCGATGAAAAACTGTTTTTT.

In DNA form, the CDR3 reads TGTGCCAGCAGTCTTTCAGCCACCGGGACAGGGATGAATGAGCAGTTCTTC. This translates into CASSLSATGTGMNEQFF. This chain connects TRBV7-3 to TRBJ2-1; 9 bases map to TRBD1. Germline CDR1 and CDR2: SGHTA and FQGTGA. With V trimmed by 6 bases and J by 7 bases, 16 bases remained unmatched. CDR3 size: 17 residues.

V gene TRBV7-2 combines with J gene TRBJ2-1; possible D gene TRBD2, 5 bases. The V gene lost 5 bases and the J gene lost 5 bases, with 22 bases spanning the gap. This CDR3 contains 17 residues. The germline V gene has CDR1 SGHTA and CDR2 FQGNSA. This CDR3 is CASSPPSGSIPNNEQFF. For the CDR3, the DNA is TGTGCCAGCAGCCCTCCGTCGGGGAGCATTCCTAACAATGAGCAGTTCTTC.

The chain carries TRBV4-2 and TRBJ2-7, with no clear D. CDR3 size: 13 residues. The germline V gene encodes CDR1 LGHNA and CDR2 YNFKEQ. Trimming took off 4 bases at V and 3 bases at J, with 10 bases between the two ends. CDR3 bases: TGTGCCAGCAGCCCAAGACACAGCTACGAGCAGTACTTC. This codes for CASSPRHSYEQYF.